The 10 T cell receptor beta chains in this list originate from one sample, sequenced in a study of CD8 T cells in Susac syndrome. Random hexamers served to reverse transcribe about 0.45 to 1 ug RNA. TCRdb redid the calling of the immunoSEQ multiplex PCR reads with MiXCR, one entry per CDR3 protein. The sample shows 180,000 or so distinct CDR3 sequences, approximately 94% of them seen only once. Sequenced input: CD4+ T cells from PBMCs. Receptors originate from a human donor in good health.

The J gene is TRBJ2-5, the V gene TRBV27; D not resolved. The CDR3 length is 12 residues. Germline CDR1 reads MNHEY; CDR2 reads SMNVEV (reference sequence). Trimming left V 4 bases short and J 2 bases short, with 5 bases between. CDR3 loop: CASSSRQETQYF. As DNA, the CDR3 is TGTGCCAGCAGTTCCAGGCAAGAGACCCAGTACTTC.

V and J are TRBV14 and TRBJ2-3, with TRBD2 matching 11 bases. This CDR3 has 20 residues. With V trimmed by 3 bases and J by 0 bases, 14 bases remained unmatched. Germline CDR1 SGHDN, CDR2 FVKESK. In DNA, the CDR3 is TGTGCCAGCAGCCAGAAGAGGGCCGGGACTAGCGGCCGAAGCACAGATACGCAGTATTTT. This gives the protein CASSQKRAGTSGRSTDTQYF.

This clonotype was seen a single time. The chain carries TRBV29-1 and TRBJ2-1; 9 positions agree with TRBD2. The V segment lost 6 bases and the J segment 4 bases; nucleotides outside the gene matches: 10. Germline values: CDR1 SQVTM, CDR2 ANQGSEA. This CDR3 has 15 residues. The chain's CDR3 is CSVTPSGKIYNEQFF. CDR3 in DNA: TGCAGCGTCACCCCTAGCGGGAAAATATACAATGAGCAGTTCTTC.

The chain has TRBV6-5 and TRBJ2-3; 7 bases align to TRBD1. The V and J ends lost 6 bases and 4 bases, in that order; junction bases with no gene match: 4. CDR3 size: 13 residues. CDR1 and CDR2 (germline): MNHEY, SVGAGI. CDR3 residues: CASSWTGPDTQYF. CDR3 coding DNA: TGTGCCAGCAGCTGGACAGGCCCAGATACGCAGTATTTT.

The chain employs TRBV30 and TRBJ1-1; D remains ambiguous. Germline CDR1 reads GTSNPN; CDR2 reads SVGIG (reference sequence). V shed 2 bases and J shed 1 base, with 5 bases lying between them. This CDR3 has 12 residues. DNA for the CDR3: TGTGCCTGGAGTCAGGAGAACACTGAAGCTTTCTTT. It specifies CAWSQENTEAFF.

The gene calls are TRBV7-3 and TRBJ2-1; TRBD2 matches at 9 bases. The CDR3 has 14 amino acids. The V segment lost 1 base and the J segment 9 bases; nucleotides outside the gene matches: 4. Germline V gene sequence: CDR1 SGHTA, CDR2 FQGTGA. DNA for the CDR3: TGTGCCAGCAGCTTAATAGCGGGAGCTAGTGAGCAGTTCTTC. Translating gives CASSLIAGASEQFF.

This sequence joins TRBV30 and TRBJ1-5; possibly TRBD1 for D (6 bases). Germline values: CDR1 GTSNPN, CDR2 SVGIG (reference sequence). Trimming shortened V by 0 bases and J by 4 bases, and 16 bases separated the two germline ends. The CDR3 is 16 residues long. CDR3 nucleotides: TGTGCCTGGAGTGTAAAGGGCAGGGGTAGTAATCAGCCCCAGCATTTT. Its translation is CAWSVKGRGSNQPQHF.

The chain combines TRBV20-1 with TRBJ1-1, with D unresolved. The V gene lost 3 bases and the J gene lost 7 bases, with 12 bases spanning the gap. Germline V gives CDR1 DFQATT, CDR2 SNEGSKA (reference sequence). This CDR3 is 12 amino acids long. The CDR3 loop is CSASLVGGEAFF. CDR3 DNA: TGCAGTGCTAGTTTGGTTGGAGGTGAAGCTTTCTTT.

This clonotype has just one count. The DNA for the CDR3 is TGCGCCAGCAGCGGATCCGGGGACCAAACACCGTTTTTT. Translated, it gives CASSGSGDQTPFF. The chain carries TRBV5-1 and TRBJ2-2, with D perhaps being TRBD1 or TRBD2 (5 bases each). This CDR3 spans 13 amino acids. Trimming took off 4 bases at V and 16 bases at J, with 20 bases between the two ends. The germline gives CDR1 SGHRS, CDR2 YFSETQ.

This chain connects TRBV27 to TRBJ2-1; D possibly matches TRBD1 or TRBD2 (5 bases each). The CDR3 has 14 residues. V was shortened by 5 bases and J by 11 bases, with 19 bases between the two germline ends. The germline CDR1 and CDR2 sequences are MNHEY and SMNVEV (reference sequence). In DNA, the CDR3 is TGTGCCAGCAGTGTGGGGGTCCGCGCCCCAAAGCAGTTCTTC. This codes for CASSVGVRAPKQFF.